One and the same sample provided the 24 T cell receptor beta chains below, sequenced in a study of blood T cells in healthy people across ages (dated by TCRdb to about 2015). The protocol used for the library was 5' RACE. Reads for this sample came from an Illumina HiSeq 2500. A second 7 to 11 cycle PCR used a sample-barcoded 5' primer and a J-beta primer mix. The raw public reads went through TCRdb reprocessing: fastp at Q25, MiXCR clone calling, in-frame beta chains kept. Duplicate CDR3 protein sequences are folded into a single record with the most common DNA and genes. Counted in this sample were hundreds of thousands of distinct CDR3 sequences; more than 25% of them appeared once. The top ten hold 17% of the sample. Sequenced input: blood. These receptors all come from a woman aged 80 or over in good health.

About this clonotype: A much larger clone differs by one base, so this may be a read error. This chain links TRBV5-1 with TRBJ2-6, with D unclear. Trimming removed 4 bases at V and 0 bases at J, with 14 bases between. This CDR3 comprises 17 residues. CDR1 is SGHRS and CDR2 is YFSETQ in the germline V gene. The DNA of the CDR3 is TGCGCCAGCAGCCTGGACGGCTCTATCTCTGGGGCCAACGTCCTGACTTTC. Amino acids: CASSLDGSISGANVLTF.

This sequence joins TRBV5-8 and TRBJ1-1; tentatively, D is TRBD1 (6 bases). V was pared by 1 base and J by 0 bases, with 13 bases between. Germline V gene lookup returns CDR1 SGHTS and CDR2 YDEGEE. The CDR3 is 16 residues long. The CDR3 DNA reads TGTGCCAGCAGCTTGTCCAGGGGCCGGATGAACACTGAAGCTTTCTTT. It is translated as CASSLSRGRMNTEAFF. The variable domain in full, with the rest retrieved from reference TRBV5-8 and TRBJ1-1, is EAGVTQSPTHLIKTRGQQATLRCSPISGHTSVYWYQQALGLGLQFLLWYDEGEERNRGNFPPRFSGRQFPNYSSELNVNALELEDSALYLCASSLSRGRMNTEAFFGQGTRLTVV.

The chain joins TRBV15 to TRBJ2-1; TRBD2 matches 13 bases. Germline assignment: CDR1 LNHNV and CDR2 YYDKDF (reference sequence). The CDR3 is made up of 18 amino acids. J gave up 10 bases and V 4 bases, and 16 bases lay outside the gene matches. The CDR3 loop is CATSTPTGLAGSQGEQFF. The CDR3 coding sequence is TGTGCCACCAGCACACCCACGGGACTAGCGGGGTCCCAGGGAGAGCAGTTCTTC.

The rearrangement uses TRBV20-1 and TRBJ2-1; D is possibly TRBD1 or TRBD2 (6 bases each). In germline, CDR1 is DFQATT, CDR2 SNEGSKA (reference sequence). There are 12 residues in the CDR3. The CDR3 bases are TGCAATGGGACGGGGGCGTACAATGAGCAGTTCTTC. It translates to CNGTGAYNEQFF.

This clonotype was observed many times. This chain connects TRBV7-9 to TRBJ1-2, with 8 positions matching TRBD1. Germline values: CDR1 SEHNR, CDR2 FQNEAQ (reference sequence). V shed 4 bases and J 4 bases; nucleotides not matched to a gene: 8. The CDR3 spans 15 residues. CDR3 nucleotide sequence: TGTGCCAGCAGCTCTTCGGACAGGGAATTCTATGGCTACACCTTC. Protein: CASSSSDREFYGYTF.

For this clonotype: A much larger clone lies a single base off, so this may be a read error. The chain recombines TRBV7-8 with TRBJ2-5; D is undetermined. CDR3 length: 13 residues. Trimming cost V 8 bases and J 3 bases, with 13 bases left between them. From germline, CDR1 is SGHVS and CDR2 FQNEAQ. CDR3 bases: TGTGCCAGCCGCCCCTCGCGGAAAGAGACCCAGTACTTC. Translated, it gives CASRPSRKETQYF.

This clonotype was seen repeatedly, ten times or more. The V gene is TRBV29-1, the J gene TRBJ1-2; 12 bases are a match to TRBD1. V gave up 7 bases and J gave up 5 bases; unmatched junction bases: 8. The CDR3 contains 14 residues. Germline V lookup: CDR1 SQVTM, CDR2 ANQGSEA. In nucleotides, the CDR3 is TGCAGCGCCGCCGGGACAGGGGGCGGATATGGCTACACCTTC. Protein: CSAAGTGGGYGYTF. Variable domain in full (rest from reference TRBV29-1 and TRBJ1-2): SAVISQKPSRDICQRGTSLTIQCQVDSQVTMMFWYRQQPGQSLTLIATANQGSEATYESGFVIDKFPISRPNLTFSTLTVSNMSPEDSSIYLCSAAGTGGGYGYTFGSGTRLTVV.

V gene TRBV30 combines with J gene TRBJ2-5, with no clear D. Per germline, CDR1 GTSNPN and CDR2 SVGIG (reference sequence). The V end was cut by 5 bases, the J end by 1 base, with 14 bases between. The CDR3 is 14 amino acids. The CDR3 DNA follows: TGTGCCTGGGGGTCGATATACAGCCAAGAGACCCAGTACTTC. Its protein is CAWGSIYSQETQYF. Full variable domain (missing parts from reference TRBV30 and TRBJ2-5): SQTIHQWPATLVQPVGSPLSLECTVEGTSNPNLYWYRQAAGRGLQLLFYSVGIGQISSEVPQNLSASRPQDRQFILSSKKLLLSDSGFYLCAWGSIYSQETQYFGPGTRLLVL.

This clonotype came up many times. The V and J genes are TRBV3-1 and TRBJ2-5; possible D gene TRBD2, 7 bases. This CDR3 is 14 amino acids long. CDR1 LGHDT and CDR2 YNNKEL come from the germline V gene (reference sequence). V was shortened by 3 bases and J by 5 bases, with 13 bases between the two germline ends. CDR3 in DNA: TGTGCCAGCAGCCACCCTGGGAGGGGGGAGACCCAGTACTTC. Encoded protein: CASSHPGRGETQYF.

The chain couples TRBV29-1 to TRBJ1-2, with TRBD1 identical over 7 bases. Per the germline V gene, CDR1 is SQVTM and CDR2 is ANQGSEA. J was trimmed by 8 bases and V by 7 bases; bases with no gene match: 10. This CDR3 is 12 amino acids long. CDR3 sequence (DNA): TGCAGCGGGGACGAGGGGGCGCGAGGCTACACCTTC. Its protein product is CSGDEGARGYTF.

In this sample, this clonotype turned up many times. The chain combines TRBV5-1 with TRBJ1-6, with a weak D call TRBD1 (6 bases). CDR1 is SGHRS, CDR2 YFSETQ, per germline. The CDR3 sequence is 14 residues long. Trimming took off 4 bases at V and 10 bases at J, with 15 bases between the two ends. CDR3: CASSGTGLRSPLHF. DNA for the CDR3: TGCGCCAGCAGCGGAACAGGGTTACGGTCACCCCTCCACTTT.

This clonotype was counted many times. CDR3 sequence: CASSATPPYEQYF. CDR3 coding DNA: TGTGCCAGCAGTGCTACTCCACCCTACGAGCAGTACTTC. The V gene is TRBV6-1, the J gene TRBJ2-7, with unresolved D. The CDR3 totals 13 residues. Germline lookup yields CDR1 MNHNS and CDR2 SASEGT. V lost 4 bases and J lost 2, with 9 bases in between.

This clonotype was recorded at least ten times. This sequence joins TRBV4-2 and TRBJ1-5, with 8 bases fitting TRBD1. Germline CDR1 LGHNA, CDR2 YNFKEQ. This CDR3 contains 21 residues. V trimming: 0 bases; J trimming: 0 bases; junction bases outside the gene matches: 16. The CDR3 protein is CASSQEIMGRGRVGSNQPQHF. The DNA for the CDR3 is TGTGCCAGCAGCCAAGAAATTATGGGCAGGGGGCGCGTGGGTAGCAATCAGCCCCAGCATTTT.

Worth noting for this clonotype: This clone may be a read error of a much larger clone one base away. The chain has TRBV7-2 and TRBJ1-1, with 7 bases matching TRBD1. CDR1 SGHTA and CDR2 FQGNSA come from the germline V gene. CDR3 length: 14 amino acids. This CDR3 is CASNLDRANTEAFF. As DNA, the CDR3 is TGTGCCAGCAACTTAGACAGGGCGAACACTGAAGCTTTCTTT.

There are many counts of this clonotype. The chain joins TRBV12-3 or TRBV12-4 to TRBJ2-3, with D possibly TRBD1 on 6 matching bases. This CDR3 is built from 15 residues. V shed 7 bases and J shed 1 base, with 15 bases lying between them. In DNA form, the CDR3 reads TGTGCCAGCAATCAGGGGATTTCGGGCACAGATACGCAGTATTTT. It yields the protein CASNQGISGTDTQYF.

The sample holds many counts of this clonotype. The genes are TRBV27 and TRBJ2-4; no reliable D call. This CDR3 spans 14 amino acids. V was pared by 5 bases and J by 2 bases, with 10 bases between. CDR1 MNHEY and CDR2 SMNVEV come from the germline V gene (reference sequence). CDR3 DNA: TGTGCCAGCAGTCCAAGGGAACCCAAAAACATTCAGTACTTC. This codes for CASSPREPKNIQYF.

This clonotype showed up many times. J is TRBJ2-3 and V is TRBV4-3, with a weak D call TRBD2 (7 bases). Germline lookup yields CDR1 LGHNA and CDR2 YSLEER. CDR3 length: 17 residues. V lost 0 bases to trimming and J lost 0 bases, with 13 bases between them. The CDR3 loop reads CASSQDGRGYSTDTQYF. CDR3 DNA sequence: TGCGCCAGCAGCCAAGATGGGAGGGGGTACAGCACAGATACGCAGTATTTT.

This clonotype was seen only a few times. This sequence joins TRBV4-1 and TRBJ2-1; TRBD2 aligns across 10 bases. V lost 6 bases to trimming and J lost 5 bases; unmatched junction nucleotides: 7. The CDR3 has 15 amino acids. CDR1 is MGHRA and CDR2 is YSYEKL in the germline V gene. CDR3 sequence (DNA): TGCGCCAGCAGTCAGAAAACTAGCGGGGACAATGAGCAGTTCTTC. This codes for CASSQKTSGDNEQFF.

In its sample, this clonotype was seen a few times. This may be a read error: a much more frequent sequence differs by one nucleotide. The J gene is TRBJ2-5, the V gene TRBV7-9; D gene ambiguous. Germline values: CDR1 SEHNR, CDR2 FQNEAQ (reference sequence). The V end was cut by 5 bases, the J end by 11 bases, with 21 bases between. The CDR3 has 14 residues. CDR3 nucleotides: TGTGCCAGCAGCAGCCTACAATGGAACAATGAGCAGTACTTC. Translated, it gives CASSSLQWNNEQYF.

The rearrangement uses TRBV18 and TRBJ2-7; D perhaps matches TRBD2 (5 bases). This CDR3 has 15 amino acids. V was cut by 3 bases and J by 0 bases, with 12 bases left in between. In germline, CDR1 is KGHSH, CDR2 LQKENI. This CDR3 reads CASSPLGLGSYEQYF. In DNA form, the CDR3 reads TGTGCCAGCTCACCTCTAGGACTGGGCTCCTACGAGCAGTACTTC.

This sequence joins TRBV20-1 and TRBJ1-2, with a weak D call TRBD1 (5 bases). CDR1 and CDR2 (germline): DFQATT, SNEGSKA (reference sequence). This CDR3 region has 14 residues. The V gene lost 1 base and the J gene lost 2 bases, with 11 bases spanning the gap. The CDR3 loop reads CSARVARGNYGYTF. Written as DNA, the CDR3 is TGCAGTGCTAGAGTTGCCCGGGGGAACTATGGCTACACCTTC.

This clonotype has just a few counts. V gene TRBV7-2 combines with J gene TRBJ2-1; 10 nucleotides line up with TRBD2. The CDR3 runs to 14 residues. The V and J ends lost 5 bases and 9 bases, in that order; junction bases with no gene match: 7. Germline CDR1 reads SGHTA; CDR2 reads FQGNSA. The CDR3: CASSLKRGGTEQFF. The CDR3 DNA is TGTGCCAGCAGCCTGAAGCGGGGGGGCACTGAGCAGTTCTTC.

This rearrangement joins TRBV7-9 to TRBJ2-2; 9 nucleotides match TRBD1. The germline V gene encodes CDR1 SEHNR and CDR2 FQNEAQ (reference sequence). Trimming cost V 5 bases and J 4 bases; bases outside gene matches: 8. The CDR3 sequence is 16 residues long. CDR3 nucleotide sequence: TGTGCCAGCAGCCGAACTGGGACAGGGAGCACCGGGGAGCTGTTTTTT. Its protein is CASSRTGTGSTGELFF.

The V gene is TRBV21-1, the J gene TRBJ1-2; TRBD1 is the table's D call and was not checked against the DNA. TRBV21-1 is flagged as a pseudogene. CDR3 size: 18 residues. The CDR3 DNA reads as TGTGCCAGCAGCAAAGCTCCTTTGAAGGACACCACTAACTATGGCTACACCTTC. This codes for CASSKAPLKDTTNYGYTF.